This entry lists 22 T cell receptor beta chains sequenced from one sample in a study of blood T cell repertoires in COVID-19. Sequencing was performed with immunoSEQ multiplex PCR; in TCRdb, only in-frame clones are kept and a portion is missing. This table has 100,000 to 150,000 clones, roughly 90% appearing once. The sample was peripheral blood. Receptors were obtained from a man aged 55 to 70 with COVID-19, enrolled during active disease.

The rearrangement uses TRBV11-1 and TRBJ1-2, with a tentative D call TRBD1 (6 bases). CDR3 size: 15 residues. V was trimmed by 5 bases and J by 3 bases, leaving 16 bases between them. Germline V gene sequence: CDR1 SGHAT, CDR2 FQDESV (reference sequence). The CDR3 nucleotides read TGTGCCAGCAGCCGACGACATGGGGGCGACTATGGCTACACCTTC. Translated, it gives CASSRRHGGDYGYTF. Looking up the rest from reference TRBV11-1 and TRBJ1-2 gives the full variable domain: EAEVAQSPRYKITEKSQAVAFWCDPISGHATLYWYRQILGQGPELLVQFQDESVVDDSQLPKDRFSAERLKGVDSTLKIQPAELGDSAMYLCASSRRHGGDYGYTFGSGTRLTVV.

This clone was detected only a few times. The chain uses TRBV4-3 and TRBJ1-1; weak D call: TRBD1 (6 bases). Trimming took 5 bases from V and 3 from J, leaving 16 bases between them. Per germline, CDR1 LGHNA and CDR2 YSLEER. The CDR3 has 15 residues. CDR3 nucleotides: TGCGCCAGCAGCTATAGGGGGAGCGGGGACACTGAAGCTTTCTTT. Protein product: CASSYRGSGDTEAFF.

This chain uses TRBV6-5 with TRBJ1-3, with TRBD1 matching 7 bases. Germline-derived CDR1 and CDR2 are MNHEY and SVGAGI. The CDR3 spans 16 residues. J lost 0 bases, V lost 0 bases, and 2 bases had no gene match. In DNA, the CDR3 is TGTGCCAGCAGTTACTCCCAGGGGGGCTCTGGAAACACCATATATTTT. The encoded protein is CASSYSQGGSGNTIYF.

The chain combines TRBV6-2 or TRBV6-3 with TRBJ2-5, with 7 nucleotides matching TRBD1. This CDR3 has 14 residues. Germline assignment: CDR1 MNHEY and CDR2 SVGEGT. After removal of 6 bases from V and 5 bases from J, the junction contained 9 bases not matched to a gene. In DNA, the CDR3 is TGTGCCAGCAGCGAACAGGGGATCGGTGAGACCCAGTACTTC. Translating gives CASSEQGIGETQYF.

This clone was picked up one time. The genes are TRBV30 and TRBJ2-7, with D tentatively TRBD1 (5 bases). The germline V gene encodes CDR1 GTSNPN and CDR2 SVGIG (reference sequence). CDR3 length equals 13 residues. Trimming cost V 3 bases and J 3 bases, with 12 bases left between them. CDR3 nucleotide sequence: TGTGCCTGGAGCGCAGGACATGACTACGAGCAGTACTTC. Amino acids: CAWSAGHDYEQYF.

V is TRBV2 and J is TRBJ1-1; 7 bases are shared with TRBD1. This CDR3 comprises 15 residues. Looked up from germline, CDR1 is SNHLY and CDR2 is FYNNEI. The J segment lost 1 base and the V segment lost 6 bases, leaving 8 bases of the junction unmatched. The CDR3 protein is CASRQRDRKNTEAFF. The CDR3 nucleotides are TGTGCCAGCAGACAACGGGACAGAAAGAACACTGAAGCTTTCTTT.

The chain employs TRBV5-4 and TRBJ2-7, with D perhaps matching TRBD1 (6 bases). The V end lost 4 bases, the J end lost 6 bases, and 17 bases lay between the germline ends. Germline V gene lookup returns CDR1 SGHNT and CDR2 YYREEE (reference sequence). This CDR3 is built from 14 residues. The DNA of the CDR3 is TGTGCCAGCAGCCCATTTGGGGGCTCGGGCGAGCAGTACTTC. Translation: CASSPFGGSGEQYF.

This sequence joins TRBV18 and TRBJ2-2; perhaps TRBD1 as D (5 bases). CDR1 is KGHSH, CDR2 LQKENI, per germline. Trimming cost V 3 bases and J 2 bases, with 13 bases left between them. This CDR3 has 16 amino acids. The CDR3 region has the DNA TGTGCCAGCTCACCCTCCGGACATTTAAACACCGGGGAGCTGTTTTTT. Translated, it gives CASSPSGHLNTGELFF. Combining the CDR3 with reference TRBV18 and TRBJ2-2 gives the whole variable domain NAGVMQNPRHLVRRRGQEARLRCSPMKGHSHVYWYRQLPEEGLKFMVYLQKENIIDESGMPKERFSAEFPKEGPSILRIQQVVRGDSAAYFCASSPSGHLNTGELFFGEGSRLTVL.

This chain joins TRBV6-2 or TRBV6-3 and TRBJ1-6; possibly TRBD1 for D (5 bases). Deletions cut 2 bases from V and 10 bases from J, with 18 bases between. The CDR3 totals 16 residues. Germline-derived CDR1 and CDR2 are MNHEY and SVGEGT. The CDR3 loop is CASSYPQAIKGSPLHF. CDR3 nucleotide sequence: TGTGCCAGCAGTTACCCCCAGGCCATAAAGGGGTCACCCCTCCACTTT.

J is TRBJ1-1 and V is TRBV14; 8 bases are a match to TRBD1. V was pared by 4 bases and J by 5 bases, with 9 bases of the junction left unmatched. The CDR3 contains 15 residues. Germline CDR1 and CDR2: SGHDN and FVKESK. DNA of the CDR3: TGTGCCAGCAGCCTCCGGACAGGGAGGGAAACTGAAGCTTTCTTT. Translating gives CASSLRTGRETEAFF.

The chain uses TRBV11-3 and TRBJ2-2, with a weak D call TRBD1 (6 bases). In germline, CDR1 is SGHNT, CDR2 YENEEA. CDR3 size: 15 residues. The V end was cut by 4 bases, the J end by 2 bases, with 11 bases between. The DNA of the CDR3 is TGTGCCAGCAGCTCGACAGGAGCCAACACCGGGGAGCTGTTTTTT. Its translation: CASSSTGANTGELFF.

This chain connects TRBV18 to TRBJ1-4; 9 bases map to TRBD1. From germline, CDR1 is KGHSH and CDR2 LQKENI. V shed 3 bases, J shed 7 bases, and the junction held 6 bases outside the gene matches. The CDR3 length is 15 residues. The CDR3 DNA is TGTGCCAGCTCACCCGGGACAGGGAGGGGTGAAAAACTGTTTTTT. Residues: CASSPGTGRGEKLFF. Based on the CDR3 plus reference TRBV18 and TRBJ1-4, the full variable domain is NAGVMQNPRHLVRRRGQEARLRCSPMKGHSHVYWYRQLPEEGLKFMVYLQKENIIDESGMPKERFSAEFPKEGPSILRIQQVVRGDSAAYFCASSPGTGRGEKLFFGSGTQLSVL.

The rearrangement joins TRBV27 to TRBJ2-1; 7 nucleotides agree with TRBD2. V gave up 7 bases and J gave up 0 bases; unmatched junction bases: 9. Germline CDR1 MNHEY, CDR2 SMNVEV (reference sequence). The length of the CDR3 is 16 residues. The CDR3 coding sequence is TGTGCCAGCATGGGGGGGTTTTCGAGCTCCTACAATGAGCAGTTCTTC. Its translation: CASMGGFSSSYNEQFF.

J is TRBJ1-5 and V is TRBV24-1; D remains ambiguous. This CDR3 spans 14 amino acids. The germline V gene has CDR1 KGHDR and CDR2 SFDVKD. Trimming cost V 2 bases and J 4 bases, with 8 bases left between them. The CDR3 DNA sequence: TGTGCCACCAGTGATTCGAGGGCAAATCAGCCCCAGCATTTT. Its translation: CATSDSRANQPQHF.

This chain links TRBV2 with TRBJ1-2; 9 bases match TRBD1. V gave up 0 bases and J gave up 4 bases; unmatched junction bases: 6. The germline CDR1 and CDR2 sequences are SNHLY and FYNNEI. There are 16 residues in the CDR3. CDR3 coding DNA: TGTGCCAGCAGTGAAGCGGTGGGACAGGGACCCTATGGCTACACCTTC. It encodes CASSEAVGQGPYGYTF. Filled out from reference TRBV2 and TRBJ1-2, the complete variable domain reads EPEVTQTPSHQVTQMGQEVILRCVPISNHLYFYWYRQILGQKVEFLVSFYNNEISEKSEIFDDQFSVERPDGSNFTLKIRSTKLEDSAMYFCASSEAVGQGPYGYTFGSGTRLTVV.

This clone was detected once. The chain combines TRBV10-1 with TRBJ2-3; D possibly corresponds to TRBD1 (5 bases). The V end was cut by 5 bases, the J end by 2 bases, with 14 bases between. The CDR3 runs 15 residues. Germline values: CDR1 WNHNN, CDR2 SYGVQD (reference sequence). CDR3 in amino acids: CASSPSLGDTDTQYF. The CDR3 DNA sequence: TGCGCCAGCAGTCCCTCGCTAGGGGACACAGATACGCAGTATTTT.

The chain employs TRBV11-2 and TRBJ2-3; D perhaps matches TRBD2 (7 bases). The V and J ends lost 5 bases and 6 bases respectively, with 15 bases between them. The CDR3 is 14 residues long. CDR1 and CDR2 (germline): SGHAT, FQNNGV. DNA for the CDR3: TGTGCCAGCAGCAAGGGGGGGCTAAGGGATACGCAGTATTTT. Its protein product is CASSKGGLRDTQYF.

The chain combines TRBV15 with TRBJ2-5; weak D call: TRBD2 (7 bases). Trimming took 0 bases from V and 6 from J, leaving 14 bases between them. Germline V lookup: CDR1 LNHNV, CDR2 YYDKDF (reference sequence). This CDR3 has 15 residues. The CDR3 DNA reads TGTGCCACCAGCAGAGAAAAGGGGGGGGTACAGACCCAGTACTTC. It is translated as CATSREKGGVQTQYF. Combining the CDR3 with reference TRBV15 and TRBJ2-5 gives the whole variable domain DAMVIQNPRYQVTQFGKPVTLSCSQTLNHNVMYWYQQKSSQAPKLLFHYYDKDFNNEADTPDNFQSRRPNTSFCFLDIRSPGLGDTAMYLCATSREKGGVQTQYFGPGTRLLVL.

The chain joins TRBV18 to TRBJ1-5; 11 bases fit TRBD1. The CDR3 covers 14 residues. V was pared by 2 bases and J by 12 bases, with 6 bases of the junction left unmatched. Per germline, CDR1 KGHSH and CDR2 LQKENI. The CDR3 loop is CASSPRTGGELQHF. CDR3 sequence (DNA): TGTGCCAGCTCACCAAGGACAGGGGGCGAGCTCCAGCATTTT.

The chain couples TRBV2 to TRBJ1-4; 8 bases fit TRBD1. Germline V gene lookup returns CDR1 SNHLY and CDR2 FYNNEI. J was trimmed by 5 bases and V by 6 bases; bases with no gene match: 5. The CDR3 covers 14 residues. The CDR3 loop is CASRQGVNNEKLFF. The CDR3, as DNA: TGTGCCAGCAGACAGGGGGTGAACAATGAAAAACTGTTTTTT.

The chain couples TRBV19 to TRBJ2-1, with a tentative D call TRBD2 (6 bases). The CDR3 sequence is 16 residues long. The V end lost 4 bases, the J end lost 0 bases, and 13 bases lay between the germline ends. Germline V gene lookup returns CDR1 LNHDA and CDR2 SQIVND (reference sequence). CDR3 loop: CASSRYRGISYNEQFF. CDR3 DNA: TGTGCCAGTAGTAGGTACCGGGGGATCTCCTACAATGAGCAGTTCTTC.

This rearrangement joins TRBV6-5 to TRBJ1-2, with D maybe TRBD1 (5 bases). Trimming took off 6 bases at V and 4 bases at J, with 18 bases between the two ends. There are 15 residues in the CDR3. CDR1 and CDR2 from the germline V gene are MNHEY and SVGAGI. The CDR3 here is CASSRPGTGAYGYTF. The CDR3 DNA reads TGTGCCAGCAGCCGCCCCGGGACGGGAGCCTATGGCTACACCTTC.